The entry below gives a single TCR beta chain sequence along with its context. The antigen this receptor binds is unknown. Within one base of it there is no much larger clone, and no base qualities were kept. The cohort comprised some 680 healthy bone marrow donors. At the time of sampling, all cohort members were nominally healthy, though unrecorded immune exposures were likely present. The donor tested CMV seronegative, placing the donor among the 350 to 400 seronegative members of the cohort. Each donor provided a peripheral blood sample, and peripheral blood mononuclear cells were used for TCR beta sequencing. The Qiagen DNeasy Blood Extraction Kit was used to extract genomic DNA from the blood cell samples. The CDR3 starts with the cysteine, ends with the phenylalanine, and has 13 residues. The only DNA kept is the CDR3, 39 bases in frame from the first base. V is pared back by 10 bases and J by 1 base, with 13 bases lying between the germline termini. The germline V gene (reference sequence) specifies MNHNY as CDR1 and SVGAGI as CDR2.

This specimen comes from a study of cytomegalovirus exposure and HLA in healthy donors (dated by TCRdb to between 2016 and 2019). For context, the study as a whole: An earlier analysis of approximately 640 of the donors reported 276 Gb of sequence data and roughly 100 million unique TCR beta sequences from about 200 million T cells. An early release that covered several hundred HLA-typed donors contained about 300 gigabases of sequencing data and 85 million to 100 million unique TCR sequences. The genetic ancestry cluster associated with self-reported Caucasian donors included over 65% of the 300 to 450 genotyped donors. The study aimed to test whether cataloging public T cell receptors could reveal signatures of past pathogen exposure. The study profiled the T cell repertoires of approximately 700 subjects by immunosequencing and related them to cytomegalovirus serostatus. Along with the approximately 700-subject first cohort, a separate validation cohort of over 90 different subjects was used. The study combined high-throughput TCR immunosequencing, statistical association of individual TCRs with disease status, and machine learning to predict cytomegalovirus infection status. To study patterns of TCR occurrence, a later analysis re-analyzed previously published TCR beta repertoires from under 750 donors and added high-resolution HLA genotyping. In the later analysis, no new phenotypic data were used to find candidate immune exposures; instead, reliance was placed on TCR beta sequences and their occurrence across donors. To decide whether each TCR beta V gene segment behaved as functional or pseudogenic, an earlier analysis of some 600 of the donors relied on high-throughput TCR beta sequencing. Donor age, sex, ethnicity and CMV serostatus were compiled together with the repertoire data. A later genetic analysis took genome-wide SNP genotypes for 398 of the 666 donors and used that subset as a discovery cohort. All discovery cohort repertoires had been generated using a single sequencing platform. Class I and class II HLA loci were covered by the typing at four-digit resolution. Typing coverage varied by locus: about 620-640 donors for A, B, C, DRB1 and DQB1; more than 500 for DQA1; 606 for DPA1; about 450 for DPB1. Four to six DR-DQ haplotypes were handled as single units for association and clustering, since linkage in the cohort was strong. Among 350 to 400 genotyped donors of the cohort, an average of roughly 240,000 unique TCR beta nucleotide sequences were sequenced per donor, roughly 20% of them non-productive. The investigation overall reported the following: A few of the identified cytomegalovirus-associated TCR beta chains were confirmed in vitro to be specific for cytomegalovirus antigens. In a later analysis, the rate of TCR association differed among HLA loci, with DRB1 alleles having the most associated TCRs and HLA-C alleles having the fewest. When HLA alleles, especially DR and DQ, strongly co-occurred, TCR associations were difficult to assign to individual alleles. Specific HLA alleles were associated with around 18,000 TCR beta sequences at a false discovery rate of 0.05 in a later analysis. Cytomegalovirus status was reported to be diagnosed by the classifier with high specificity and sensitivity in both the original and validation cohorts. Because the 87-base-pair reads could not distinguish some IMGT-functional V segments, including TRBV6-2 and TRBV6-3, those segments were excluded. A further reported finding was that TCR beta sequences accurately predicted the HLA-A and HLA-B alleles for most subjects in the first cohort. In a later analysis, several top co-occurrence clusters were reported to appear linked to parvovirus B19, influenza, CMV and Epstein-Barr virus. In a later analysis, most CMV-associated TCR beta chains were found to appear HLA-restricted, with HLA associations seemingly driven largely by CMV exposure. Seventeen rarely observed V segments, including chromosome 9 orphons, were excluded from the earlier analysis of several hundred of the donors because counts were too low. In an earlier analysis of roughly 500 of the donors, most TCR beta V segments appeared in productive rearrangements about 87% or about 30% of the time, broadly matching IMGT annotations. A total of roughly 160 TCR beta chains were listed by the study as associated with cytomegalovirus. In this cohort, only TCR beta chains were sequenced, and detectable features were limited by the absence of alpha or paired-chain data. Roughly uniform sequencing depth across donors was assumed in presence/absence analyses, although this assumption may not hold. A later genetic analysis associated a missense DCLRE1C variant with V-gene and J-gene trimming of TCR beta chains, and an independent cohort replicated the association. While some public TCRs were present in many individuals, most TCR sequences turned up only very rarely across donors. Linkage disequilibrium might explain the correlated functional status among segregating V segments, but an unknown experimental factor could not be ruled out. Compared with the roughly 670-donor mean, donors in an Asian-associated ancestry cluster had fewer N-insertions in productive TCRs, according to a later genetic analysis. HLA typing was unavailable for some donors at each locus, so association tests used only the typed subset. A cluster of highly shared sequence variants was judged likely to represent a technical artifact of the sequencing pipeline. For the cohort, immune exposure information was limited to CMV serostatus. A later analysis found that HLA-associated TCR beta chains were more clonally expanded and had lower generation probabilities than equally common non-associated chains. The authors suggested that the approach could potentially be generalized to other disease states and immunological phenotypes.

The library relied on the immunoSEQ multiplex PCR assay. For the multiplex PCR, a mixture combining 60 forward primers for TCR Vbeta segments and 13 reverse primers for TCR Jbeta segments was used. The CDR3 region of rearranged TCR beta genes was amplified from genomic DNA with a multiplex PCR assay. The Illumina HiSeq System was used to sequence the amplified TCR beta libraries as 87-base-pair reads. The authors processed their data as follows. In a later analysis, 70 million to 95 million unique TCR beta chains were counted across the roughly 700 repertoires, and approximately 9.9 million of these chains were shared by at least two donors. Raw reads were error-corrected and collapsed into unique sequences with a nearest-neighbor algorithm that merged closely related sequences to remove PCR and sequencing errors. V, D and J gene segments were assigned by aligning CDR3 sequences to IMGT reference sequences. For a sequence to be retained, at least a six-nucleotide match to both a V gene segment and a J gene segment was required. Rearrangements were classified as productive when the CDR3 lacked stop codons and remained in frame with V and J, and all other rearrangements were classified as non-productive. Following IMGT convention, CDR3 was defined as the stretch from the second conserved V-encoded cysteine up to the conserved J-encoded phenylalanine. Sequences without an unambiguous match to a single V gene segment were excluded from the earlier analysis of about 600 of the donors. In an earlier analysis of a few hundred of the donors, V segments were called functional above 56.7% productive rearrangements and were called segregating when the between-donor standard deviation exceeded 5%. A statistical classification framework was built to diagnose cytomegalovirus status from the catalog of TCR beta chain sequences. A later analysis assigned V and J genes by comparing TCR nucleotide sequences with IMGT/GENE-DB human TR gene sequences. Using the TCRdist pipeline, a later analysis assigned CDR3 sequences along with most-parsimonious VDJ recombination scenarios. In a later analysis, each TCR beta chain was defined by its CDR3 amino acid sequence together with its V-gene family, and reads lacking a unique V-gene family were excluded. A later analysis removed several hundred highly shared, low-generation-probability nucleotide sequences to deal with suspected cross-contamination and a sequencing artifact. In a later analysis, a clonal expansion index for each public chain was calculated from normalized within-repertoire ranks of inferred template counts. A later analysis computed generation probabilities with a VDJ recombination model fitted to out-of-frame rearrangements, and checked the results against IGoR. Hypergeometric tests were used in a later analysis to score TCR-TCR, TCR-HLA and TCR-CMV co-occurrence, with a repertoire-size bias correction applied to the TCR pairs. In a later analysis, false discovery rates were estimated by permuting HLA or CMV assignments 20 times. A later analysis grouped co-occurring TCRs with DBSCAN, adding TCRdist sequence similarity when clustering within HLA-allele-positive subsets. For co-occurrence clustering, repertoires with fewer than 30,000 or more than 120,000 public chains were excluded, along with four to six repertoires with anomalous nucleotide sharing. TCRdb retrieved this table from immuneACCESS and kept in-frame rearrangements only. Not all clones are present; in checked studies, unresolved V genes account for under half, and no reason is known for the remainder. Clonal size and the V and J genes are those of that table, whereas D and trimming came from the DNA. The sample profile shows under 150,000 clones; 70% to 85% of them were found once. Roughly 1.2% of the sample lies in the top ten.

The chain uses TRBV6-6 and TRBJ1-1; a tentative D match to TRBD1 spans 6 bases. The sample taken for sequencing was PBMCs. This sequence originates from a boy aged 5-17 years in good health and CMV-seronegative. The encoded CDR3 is CATVPDRNTEAFF. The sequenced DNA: TGTGCCACCGTCCCGGACAGGAACACTGAAGCTTTCTTT.